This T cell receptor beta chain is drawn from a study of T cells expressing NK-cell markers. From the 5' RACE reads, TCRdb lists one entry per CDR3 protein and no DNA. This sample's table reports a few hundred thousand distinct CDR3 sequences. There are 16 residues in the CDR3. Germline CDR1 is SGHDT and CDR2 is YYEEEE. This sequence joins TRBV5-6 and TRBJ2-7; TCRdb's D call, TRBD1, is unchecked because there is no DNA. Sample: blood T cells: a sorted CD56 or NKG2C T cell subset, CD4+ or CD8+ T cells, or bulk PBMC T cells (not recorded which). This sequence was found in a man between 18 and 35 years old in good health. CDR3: CASIAPVGTGVYEQYF. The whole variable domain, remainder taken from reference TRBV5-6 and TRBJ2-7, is DAGVTQSPTHLIKTRGQQVTLRCSPKSGHDTVSWYQQALGQGPQFIFQYYEEEERQRGNFPDRFSGHQFPNYSSELNVNALLLGDSALYLCASIAPVGTGVYEQYFGPGTRLTVT.